This is a list of T cell receptor beta chains from one sample in a study of CD8 T cells in ankylosing spondylitis. Each CDR3 protein is one row after TCRdb ran MiXCR on the 5' RACE reads. The sample holds around 160,000 distinct CDR3 sequences, roughly 12% seen once. Material for sequencing was blood, either unsorted or a sorted T cell fraction (not recorded which). These receptors all come from a male donor with ankylosing spondylitis or in good health (not recorded which). The CDR3 runs from the conserved cysteine through the conserved F or W.

TRBV20-1,TRBJ2-1,CSARRDGTNSNEQFF
TRBV6-2/TRBV6-3,TRBJ2-7,CASRTGLAGGGGEQYF
TRBV7-2,TRBJ1-5,CASSGGTGGLPQHF
TRBV11-1,TRBJ2-2,CASSSRDRDKFRTGELFF
TRBV24-1,TRBJ2-4,CATSRGAKNIQYF
TRBV11-2,TRBJ2-4,CASSYRTGVAKNIQYF
TRBV28,TRBJ2-1,CASSYPNEQFF
TRBV7-2,TRBJ2-7,CASSLRQQTSYEQYF
TRBV10-1,TRBJ2-7,CASSESGGRPRYF
TRBV7-7,TRBJ2-5,CASSPSRLAFQETQYF